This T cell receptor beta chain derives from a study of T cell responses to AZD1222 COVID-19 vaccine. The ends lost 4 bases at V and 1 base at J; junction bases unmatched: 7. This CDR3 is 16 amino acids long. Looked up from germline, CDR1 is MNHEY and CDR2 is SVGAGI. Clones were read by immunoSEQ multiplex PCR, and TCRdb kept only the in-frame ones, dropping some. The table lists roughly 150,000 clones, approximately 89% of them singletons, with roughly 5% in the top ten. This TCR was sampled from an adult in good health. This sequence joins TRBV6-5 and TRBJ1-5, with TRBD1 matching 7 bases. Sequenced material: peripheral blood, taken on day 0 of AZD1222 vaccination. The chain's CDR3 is CASSSQGGASNQPQHF. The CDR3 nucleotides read TGTGCCAGCAGTTCCCAGGGGGGGGCGAGCAATCAGCCCCAGCATTTT.